This entry lists 28 T cell receptor beta chains sequenced from one sample in a study of Ad26.COV2.S vaccination and SARS-CoV-2 variants. Treatment of the sample: around 19 received Ad26.COV2.S at low or high dose, single or two shots; 5 received placebo; per-sample allocation not given. Day 63 following the first vaccine or placebo injection was when the samples were taken. TCRdb's copy holds only in-frame clones and misses some; the assay was immunoSEQ multiplex PCR. The data contain a few hundred thousand clones, around nine tenths of them seen just once; the ten biggest clones take up approximately 4%. The sample here was peripheral blood, taken in a trial of Ad26.COV2.S vaccine versus placebo. These receptors were collected from a person aged 18 to 65 who received the Ad26.COV2.S COVID-19 vaccine or a placebo.

The J gene is TRBJ2-1, the V gene TRBV7-6, with TRBD2 matching over 8 bases. Germline V gene lookup returns CDR1 SGHVS and CDR2 FNYEAQ. CDR3 length: 18 amino acids. V gave up 3 bases and J gave up 7 bases; unmatched junction bases: 17. This CDR3 is CASSFLPSMRGEGNEQFF. CDR3 sequence (DNA): TGTGCCAGCAGCTTCCTACCCTCAATGCGGGGGGAAGGGAATGAGCAGTTCTTC. Looking up the rest from reference TRBV7-6 and TRBJ2-1 gives the full variable domain: GAGVSQSPRYKVTKRGQDVALRCDPISGHVSLYWYRQALGQGPEFLTYFNYEAQQDKSGLPNDRFSAERPEGSISTLTIQRTEQRDSAMYRCASSFLPSMRGEGNEQFFGPGTRLTVL.

This chain links TRBV15 with TRBJ2-7; D not resolved. The CDR3 totals 13 residues. The germline CDR1 and CDR2 sequences are LNHNV and YYDKDF (reference sequence). Between the trimmed V and J ends, which lost 0 bases and 2 bases, there was a span of 5 bases. CDR3 bases: TGTGCCACCAGCAGAGATCTCCCCTACGAGCAGTACTTC. Translation gives CATSRDLPYEQYF.

The chain joins TRBV5-1 to TRBJ2-7; TRBD1 aligns across 8 bases. The germline CDR1 and CDR2 sequences are SGHRS and YFSETQ. Trimming at V came to 3 bases and at J to 5 bases, leaving 13 bases not matched to a gene. The CDR3 length is 16 residues. CDR3 in DNA: TGCGCCAGCAGCTGGGGGGCGACAGGGGTTGGTGACGAGCAGTACTTC. This encodes CASSWGATGVGDEQYF.

CDR3 coding DNA: TGTGCCAGCAGTTCGGCAGGGTTGGAGACCCAGTACTTC. Residues: CASSSAGLETQYF. This chain joins TRBV6-5 and TRBJ2-5, with a tentative D call TRBD1 (5 bases). Germline V lookup: CDR1 MNHEY, CDR2 SVGAGI. The V end lost 4 bases, the J end lost 5 bases, and 11 bases lay between the germline ends. CDR3 length: 13 amino acids.

The gene calls are TRBV4-1 and TRBJ1-6, with D perhaps matching TRBD1 (5 bases). This CDR3 comprises 15 residues. The V gene's germline CDR1 is MGHRA and CDR2 YSYEKL. Trimming left V 2 bases short and J 3 bases short, with 8 bases between. CDR3 residues: CASSQQGFYNSPLHF. The CDR3 region has the DNA TGCGCCAGCAGCCAACAGGGTTTCTATAATTCACCCCTCCACTTT.

V is TRBV11-2 and J is TRBJ2-3; the D is unclear. The germline CDR1 and CDR2 sequences are SGHAT and FQNNGV. V lost 1 base, J lost 9 bases, and 17 bases lay in between. This CDR3 spans 15 amino acids. CDR3 protein: CASSLGATPGSTQYF. The CDR3 region has the DNA TGTGCCAGCAGCTTAGGAGCAACTCCGGGCTCGACGCAGTATTTT.

The rearrangement joins TRBV4-2 to TRBJ2-7; D perhaps matches TRBD1 (5 bases). This CDR3 spans 15 amino acids. V shed 0 bases and J shed 3 bases, with 12 bases lying between them. CDR1 LGHNA and CDR2 YNFKEQ come from the germline V gene. CDR3 loop: CASSQEAPGNYEQYF. CDR3 nucleotide sequence: TGTGCCAGCAGCCAAGAGGCCCCAGGGAACTACGAGCAGTACTTC.

CDR3 protein: CASSLSPPGREAFF. The CDR3 DNA is TGTGCCAGCAGCTTGAGTCCCCCGGGCAGAGAAGCTTTCTTT. The chain carries TRBV5-4 and TRBJ1-1; no definite D call. This CDR3 contains 14 residues. V lost 1 base to trimming and J lost 8 bases, with 15 bases between them. Per the germline V gene, CDR1 is SGHNT and CDR2 is YYREEE (reference sequence).

Only one count was recorded for this clone. The rearrangement joins TRBV30 to TRBJ1-3; D gene unclear. Germline-derived CDR1 and CDR2 are GTSNPN and SVGIG (reference sequence). The V end was cut by 3 bases, the J end by 4 bases, with 7 bases between. This CDR3 spans 12 amino acids. DNA of the CDR3: TGTGCCTGGAGCATGGGGGGAAACACCATATATTTT. It is translated as CAWSMGGNTIYF.

The chain couples TRBV11-3 to TRBJ2-3; D remains ambiguous. The CDR3 consists of 14 residues. Germline loops: CDR1 SGHNT, CDR2 YENEEA. V was trimmed by 1 base and J by 1 base, leaving 6 bases between them. The CDR3 nucleotides read TGTGCCAGCAGCTTAGTAGGCCGCACAGATACGCAGTATTTT. It specifies CASSLVGRTDTQYF.

To note about this clone: The conserved phenylalanine or tryptophan is not found at the CDR3 terminus, so this likely reflects a read error. The limits of the CDR3 on the DNA are not certain, so only TCRdb's listed CDR3 is given. The rearrangement uses TRBV5-1 and TRBJ1-4. Termini included, the CDR3 measures 10 amino acids. Germline-derived CDR1 and CDR2 are SGHRS and YFSETQ. The CDR3 protein is CASTGGVWRV.

On this clone: The sample has other DNA sequences that encode this CDR3 too. The chain combines TRBV19 with TRBJ2-7; either TRBD1 or TRBD2 may fit D (6 bases each). The CDR3 has 12 amino acids. V was shortened by 5 bases and J by 4 bases, with 9 bases between the two germline ends. The germline V gene has CDR1 LNHDA and CDR2 SQIVND (reference sequence). The CDR3 loop is CASSRGGYEQYF. The CDR3 DNA is TGTGCCAGTAGTCGAGGGGGGTACGAGCAGTACTTC.

Concerning this clone: The sample carries other DNA sequences with the same CDR3. The chain has TRBV28 and TRBJ2-7; the D is unclear. Germline CDR1 MDHEN, CDR2 SYDVKM. The CDR3 is made up of 11 amino acids. With 2 bases removed from V and 4 bases from J, the gap between germline ends came to 3 bases. CDR3 nucleotides: TGTGCCAGCAGTTTAACATACGAGCAGTACTTC. It translates to CASSLTYEQYF.

The chain has TRBV9 and TRBJ2-3; D remains ambiguous. Germline V gives CDR1 SGDLS, CDR2 YYNGEE. The CDR3 is 12 residues long. V was pared by 2 bases and J by 4 bases, with 5 bases between. The CDR3 here is CASSVQADTQYF. The CDR3 bases are TGTGCCAGCAGCGTTCAGGCAGATACGCAGTATTTT. Filled out from reference TRBV9 and TRBJ2-3, the complete variable domain reads DSGVTQTPKHLITATGQRVTLRCSPRSGDLSVYWYQQSLDQGLQFLIQYYNGEERAKGNILERFSAQQFPDLHSELNLSSLELGDSALYFCASSVQADTQYFGPGTRLTVL.

This chain connects TRBV5-1 to TRBJ2-7; D possibly corresponds to TRBD1 (5 bases). The CDR3 has 14 amino acids. Trimming pared 1 base from V and 2 bases from J, leaving 10 bases between. The germline V gene encodes CDR1 SGHRS and CDR2 YFSETQ. The CDR3 region is CASSLQGTPYEQYF. The CDR3 DNA reads as TGCGCCAGCAGCTTGCAGGGTACCCCCTACGAGCAGTACTTC.

The rearrangement joins TRBV30 to TRBJ2-2; maybe TRBD2 (5 bases). CDR1 is GTSNPN, CDR2 SVGIG, per germline (reference sequence). The CDR3 sequence is 15 residues long. The ends were cut back, 0 bases at V and 5 bases at J, with 13 bases in the middle. The CDR3, as DNA: TGTGCCTGGAGTGTACACGGGCGAGGGACCGGGGAGCTGTTTTTT. Translated, it gives CAWSVHGRGTGELFF.

The chain carries TRBV13 and TRBJ1-1; the D gene is possibly TRBD1 (5 bases). Trimming removed 0 bases from V and 3 bases from J, with 8 bases in between. This CDR3 is 14 amino acids long. Germline CDR1 reads PRHDT; CDR2 reads FYEKMQ (reference sequence). The CDR3: CASSLGLRDTEAFF. The CDR3 coding sequence is TGTGCCAGCAGCTTAGGCCTCAGGGACACTGAAGCTTTCTTT.

This clone was observed once. This sequence joins TRBV6-5 and TRBJ1-4; D ambiguous. CDR3 size: 14 residues. Deletions cut 6 bases from V and 5 bases from J, with 13 bases between. Germline CDR1 reads MNHEY; CDR2 reads SVGAGI. CDR3 nucleotide sequence: TGTGCCAGCAGCCGGGGTTTGTTGAATGAAAAACTGTTTTTT. This encodes CASSRGLLNEKLFF.

The CDR3 coding sequence is TGCGCCAGCAGCCAAGTCTGGGGGGCCCGCTCCTACGAGCAGTACTTC. Protein product: CASSQVWGARSYEQYF. V and J are TRBV4-3 and TRBJ2-7, with D possibly called TRBD1 or TRBD2 (6 bases each). V was pared by 1 base and J by 0 bases, with 13 bases between. Germline CDR1 is LGHNA and CDR2 is YSLEER. This CDR3 has 16 residues.

The rearrangement joins TRBV14 to TRBJ1-2; D not certain. This CDR3 region has 13 residues. In germline, CDR1 is SGHDN, CDR2 FVKESK. The ends were cut back, 3 bases at V and 4 bases at J, with 9 bases in the middle. The CDR3 reads CASSQGSTYGYTF. The CDR3 region has the DNA TGTGCCAGCAGCCAGGGTTCTACCTATGGCTACACCTTC.

The CDR3 sequence is CASSLRNTEAFF. CDR3 coding DNA: TGTGCCAGCAGTTTGAGGAACACTGAAGCTTTCTTT. J is TRBJ1-1 and V is TRBV6-2 or TRBV6-3; D call uncertain. The CDR3 spans 12 residues. V was trimmed by 4 bases and J by 1 base, leaving 4 bases between them. The V gene's germline CDR1 is MNHEY and CDR2 SVGEGT.

The chain employs TRBV6-1 and TRBJ2-1; D may be TRBD2 (6 bases). CDR3 length equals 12 residues. Trimming pared 0 bases from V and 10 bases from J, leaving 7 bases between. The germline V gene encodes CDR1 MNHNS and CDR2 SASEGT. As DNA, the CDR3 is TGTGCCAGCAGTGAAGCGGGGGGAGAGCAGTTCTTC. It yields the protein CASSEAGGEQFF.

The chain employs TRBV29-1 and TRBJ2-1; no definite D call. The CDR3 is 17 amino acids. V was cut by 0 bases and J by 2 bases, with 17 bases left in between. The germline CDR1 and CDR2 sequences are SQVTM and ANQGSEA. CDR3 residues: CSVEDLGRPRTYNEQFF. The CDR3 DNA reads TGCAGCGTTGAAGATTTGGGCCGTCCACGGACCTACAATGAGCAGTTCTTC.

The CDR3 here is CASSHIYRACIREQYF. The DNA of the CDR3 is TGCGCCAGCAGTCACATATACAGGGCCTGTATTCGCGAGCAGTACTTC. The J gene is TRBJ2-7, the V gene TRBV23-1; D might be TRBD1 (6 bases). TRBV23-1 is sorted into the ORF group, with uncertain function. V lost 3 bases and J lost 6, with 21 bases in between. The CDR3 is 16 residues long.

The sample holds one count of this clone. This chain joins TRBV2 and TRBJ1-5; tentatively, D is TRBD1 (5 bases). Germline values: CDR1 SNHLY, CDR2 FYNNEI. V lost 1 base to trimming and J lost 7 bases, with 11 bases between them. The CDR3 is made up of 14 amino acids. In DNA form, the CDR3 reads TGTGCCAGCAGTGAAGAAAGGGGAACGCAGCCCCAGCATTTT. Translation gives CASSEERGTQPQHF.

The chain employs TRBV9 and TRBJ2-5; 7 nucleotides match TRBD1. CDR1 and CDR2 from the germline V gene are SGDLS and YYNGEE. CDR3 length: 14 amino acids. V shed 0 bases and J 6 bases; nucleotides not matched to a gene: 5. CDR3 sequence (DNA): TGTGCCAGCAGCGTAGGAGACAGGGAACAGACCCAGTACTTC. Amino acids: CASSVGDREQTQYF.

In this sample, this clone turned up once. The V call is TRBV12-3 or TRBV12-4, the J call TRBJ2-7; 9 bases agree with TRBD1. The CDR3 runs to 13 residues. The V gene end was trimmed by 7 bases and the J gene end by 3 bases; junction bases not matched to a gene: 4. The CDR3 sequence is CASTDRGFYEQYF. The CDR3 nucleotides are TGTGCCAGCACGGACAGGGGATTCTACGAGCAGTACTTC.

The chain combines TRBV30 with TRBJ2-6; D is ambiguous. Trimming took 0 bases from V and 0 from J, leaving 12 bases between them. Germline-derived CDR1 and CDR2 are GTSNPN and SVGIG (reference sequence). The CDR3 spans 17 residues. The CDR3 sequence: CAWSVSRTSSGANVLTF. The CDR3 region has the DNA TGTGCCTGGAGTGTGAGCAGGACGAGCTCTGGGGCCAACGTCCTGACTTTC.